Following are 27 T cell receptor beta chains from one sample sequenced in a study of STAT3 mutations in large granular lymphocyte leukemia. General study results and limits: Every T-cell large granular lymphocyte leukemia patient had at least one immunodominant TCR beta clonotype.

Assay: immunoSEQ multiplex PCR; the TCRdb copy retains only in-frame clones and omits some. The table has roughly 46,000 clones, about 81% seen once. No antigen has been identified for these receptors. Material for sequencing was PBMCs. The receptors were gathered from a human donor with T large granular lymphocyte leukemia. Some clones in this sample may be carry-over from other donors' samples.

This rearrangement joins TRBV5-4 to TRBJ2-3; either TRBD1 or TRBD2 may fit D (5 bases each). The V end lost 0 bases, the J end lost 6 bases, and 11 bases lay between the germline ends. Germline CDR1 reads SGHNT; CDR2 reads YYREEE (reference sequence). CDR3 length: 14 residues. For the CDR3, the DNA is TGTGCCAGCAGCTTGGCCGGGGCTCCGGATACGCAGTATTTT. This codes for CASSLAGAPDTQYF.

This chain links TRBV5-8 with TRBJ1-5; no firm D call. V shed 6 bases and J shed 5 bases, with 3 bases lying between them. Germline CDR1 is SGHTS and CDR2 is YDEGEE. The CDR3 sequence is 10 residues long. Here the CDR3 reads CASTDQPQHF. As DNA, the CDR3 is TGTGCCAGCACCGATCAGCCCCAGCATTTT.

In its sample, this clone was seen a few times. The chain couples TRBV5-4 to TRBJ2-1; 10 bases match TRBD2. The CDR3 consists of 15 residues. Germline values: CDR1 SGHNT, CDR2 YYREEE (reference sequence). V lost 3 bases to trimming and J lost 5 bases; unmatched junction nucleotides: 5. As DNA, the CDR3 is TGTGCCAGCAGCTCCGGGACTAGCGCTGACAATGAGCAGTTCTTC. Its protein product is CASSSGTSADNEQFF.

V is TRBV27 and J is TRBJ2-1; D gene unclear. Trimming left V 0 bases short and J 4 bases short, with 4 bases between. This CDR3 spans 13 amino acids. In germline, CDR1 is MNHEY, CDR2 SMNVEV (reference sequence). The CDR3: CASSLSVYNEQFF. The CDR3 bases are TGTGCCAGCAGTTTATCCGTTTACAATGAGCAGTTCTTC.

CDR3 protein: CSVPTGKIDYGYTF. In nucleotides, the CDR3 is TGCAGCGTACCTACAGGGAAGATCGACTATGGCTACACCTTC. The rearrangement links TRBV29-1 to TRBJ1-2, with D perhaps TRBD1 (6 bases). Germline CDR1 is SQVTM and CDR2 is ANQGSEA. V lost 6 bases and J lost 3, with 17 bases in between. This CDR3 region has 14 residues.

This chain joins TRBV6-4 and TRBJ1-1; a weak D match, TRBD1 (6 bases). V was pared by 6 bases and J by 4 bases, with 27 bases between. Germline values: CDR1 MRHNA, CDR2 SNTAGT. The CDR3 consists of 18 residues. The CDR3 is CASRAPGHRRELTTEAFF. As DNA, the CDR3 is TGTGCCAGCAGGGCACCGGGACACCGGCGGGAATTGACCACTGAAGCTTTCTTT.

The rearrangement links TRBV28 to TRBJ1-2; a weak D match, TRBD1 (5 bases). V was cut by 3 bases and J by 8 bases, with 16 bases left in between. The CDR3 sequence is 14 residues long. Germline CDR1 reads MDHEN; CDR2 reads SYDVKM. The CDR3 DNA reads TGTGCCAGCAGTTTCACCTCAGGGATCTCCGGCTACACCTTC. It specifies CASSFTSGISGYTF.

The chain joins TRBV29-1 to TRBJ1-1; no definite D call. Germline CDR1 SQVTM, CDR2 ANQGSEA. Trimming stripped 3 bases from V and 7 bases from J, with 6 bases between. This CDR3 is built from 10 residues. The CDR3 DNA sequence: TGCAGCGTTGACGTGCTTGAAGCTTTCTTT. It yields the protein CSVDVLEAFF.

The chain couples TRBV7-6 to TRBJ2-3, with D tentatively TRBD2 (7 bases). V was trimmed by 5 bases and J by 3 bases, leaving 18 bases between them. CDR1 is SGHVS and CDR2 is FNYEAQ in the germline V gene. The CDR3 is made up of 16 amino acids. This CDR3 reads CASSPGGGGATDTQYF. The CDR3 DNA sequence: TGTGCCAGCAGCCCTGGCGGTGGGGGGGCGACAGATACGCAGTATTTT.

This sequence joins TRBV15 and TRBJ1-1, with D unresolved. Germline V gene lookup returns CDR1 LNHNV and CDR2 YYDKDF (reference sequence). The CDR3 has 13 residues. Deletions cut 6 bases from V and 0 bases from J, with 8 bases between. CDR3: CATRPSLNTEAFF. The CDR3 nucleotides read TGTGCCACCAGACCATCGTTGAACACTGAAGCTTTCTTT.

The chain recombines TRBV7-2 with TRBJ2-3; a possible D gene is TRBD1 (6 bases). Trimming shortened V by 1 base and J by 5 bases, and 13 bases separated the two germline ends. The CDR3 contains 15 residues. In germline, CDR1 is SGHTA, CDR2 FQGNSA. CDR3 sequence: CASSLVTGGGDTQYF. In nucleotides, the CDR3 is TGTGCCAGCAGCTTAGTGACAGGCGGTGGAGATACGCAGTATTTT.

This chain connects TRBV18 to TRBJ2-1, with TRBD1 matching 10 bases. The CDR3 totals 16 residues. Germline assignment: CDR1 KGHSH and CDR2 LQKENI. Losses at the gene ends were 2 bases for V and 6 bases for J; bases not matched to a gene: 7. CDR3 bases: TGTGCCAGCTCACCAGATGGACAGGGGGGATTCAATGAGCAGTTCTTC. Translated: CASSPDGQGGFNEQFF.

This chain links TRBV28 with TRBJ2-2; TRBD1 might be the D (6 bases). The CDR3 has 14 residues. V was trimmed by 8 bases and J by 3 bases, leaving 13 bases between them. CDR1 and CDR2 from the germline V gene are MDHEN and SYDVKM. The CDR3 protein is CASQGPGDTGELFF. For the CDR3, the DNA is TGTGCCAGCCAGGGGCCCGGAGACACCGGGGAGCTGTTTTTT.

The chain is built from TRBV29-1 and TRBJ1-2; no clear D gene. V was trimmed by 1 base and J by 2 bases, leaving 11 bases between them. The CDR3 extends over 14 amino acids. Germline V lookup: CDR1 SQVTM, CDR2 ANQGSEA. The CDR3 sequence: CSVEGVAENYGYTF. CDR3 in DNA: TGCAGCGTTGAAGGGGTGGCAGAGAACTATGGCTACACCTTC.

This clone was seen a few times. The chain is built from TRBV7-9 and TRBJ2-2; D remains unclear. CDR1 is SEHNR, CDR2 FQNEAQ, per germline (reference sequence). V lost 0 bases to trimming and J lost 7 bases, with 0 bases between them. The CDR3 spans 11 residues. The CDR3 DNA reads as TGTGCCAGCAGCTTAGCCGGGGAGCTGTTTTTT. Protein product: CASSLAGELFF.

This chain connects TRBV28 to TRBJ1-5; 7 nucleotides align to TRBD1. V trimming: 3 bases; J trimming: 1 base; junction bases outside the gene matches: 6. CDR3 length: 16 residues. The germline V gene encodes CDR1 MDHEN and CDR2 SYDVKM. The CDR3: CASSFEQGISNQPQHF. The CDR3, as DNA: TGTGCCAGCAGTTTTGAACAGGGGATAAGCAATCAGCCCCAGCATTTT.

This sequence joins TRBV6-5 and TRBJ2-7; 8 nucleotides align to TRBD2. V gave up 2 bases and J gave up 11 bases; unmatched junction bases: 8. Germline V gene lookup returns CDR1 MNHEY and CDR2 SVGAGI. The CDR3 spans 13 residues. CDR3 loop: CASSYPGRDGEYF. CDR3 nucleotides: TGTGCCAGCAGTTACCCCGGGAGGGATGGGGAGTACTTC.

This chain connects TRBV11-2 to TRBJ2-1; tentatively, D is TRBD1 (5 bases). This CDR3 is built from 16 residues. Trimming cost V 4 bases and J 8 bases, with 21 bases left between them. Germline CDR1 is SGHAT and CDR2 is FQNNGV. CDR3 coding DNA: TGTGCCAGCAGCTCCCCTCTAATGGGGCGGTTTGATGAGCAGTTCTTC. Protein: CASSSPLMGRFDEQFF.

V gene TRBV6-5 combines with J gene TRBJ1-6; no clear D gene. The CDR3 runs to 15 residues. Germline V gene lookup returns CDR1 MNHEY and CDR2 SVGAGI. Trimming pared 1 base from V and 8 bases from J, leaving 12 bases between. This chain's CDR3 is CASSYLGLGDSPLHF. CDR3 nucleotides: TGTGCCAGCAGTTACTTAGGCCTCGGGGATTCACCCCTCCACTTT.

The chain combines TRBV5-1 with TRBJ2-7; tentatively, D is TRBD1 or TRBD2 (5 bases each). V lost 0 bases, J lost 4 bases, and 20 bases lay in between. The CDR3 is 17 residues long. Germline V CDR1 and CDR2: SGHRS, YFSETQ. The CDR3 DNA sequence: TGCGCCAGCAGCTTGGCCGGGGTTTCGCACACAGGTTACGAGCAGTACTTC. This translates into CASSLAGVSHTGYEQYF.

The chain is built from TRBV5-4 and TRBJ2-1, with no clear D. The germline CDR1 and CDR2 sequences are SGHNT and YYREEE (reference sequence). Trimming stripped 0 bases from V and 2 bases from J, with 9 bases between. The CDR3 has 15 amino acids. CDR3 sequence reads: CASSLGSVTYNEQFF. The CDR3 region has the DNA TGTGCCAGCAGCTTGGGTTCGGTTACCTACAATGAGCAGTTCTTC.

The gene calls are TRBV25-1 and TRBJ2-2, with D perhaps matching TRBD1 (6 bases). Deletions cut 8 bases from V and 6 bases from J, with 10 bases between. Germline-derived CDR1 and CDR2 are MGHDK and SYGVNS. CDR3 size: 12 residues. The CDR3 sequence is CASGTPPGELFF. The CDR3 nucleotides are TGTGCCAGCGGGACACCGCCCGGGGAGCTGTTTTTT.

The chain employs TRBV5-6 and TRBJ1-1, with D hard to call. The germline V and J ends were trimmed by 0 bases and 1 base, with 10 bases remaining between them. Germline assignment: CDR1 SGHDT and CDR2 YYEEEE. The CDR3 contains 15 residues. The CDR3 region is CASSLGWPPNTEAFF. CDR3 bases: TGTGCCAGCAGCTTGGGTTGGCCGCCGAACACTGAAGCTTTCTTT.

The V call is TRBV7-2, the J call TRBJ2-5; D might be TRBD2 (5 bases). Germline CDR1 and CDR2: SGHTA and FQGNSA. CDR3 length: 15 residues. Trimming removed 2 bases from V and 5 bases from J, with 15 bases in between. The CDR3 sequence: CASSLSASRGETQYF. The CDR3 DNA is TGTGCCAGCAGCTTATCCGCCAGTAGAGGGGAGACCCAGTACTTC.

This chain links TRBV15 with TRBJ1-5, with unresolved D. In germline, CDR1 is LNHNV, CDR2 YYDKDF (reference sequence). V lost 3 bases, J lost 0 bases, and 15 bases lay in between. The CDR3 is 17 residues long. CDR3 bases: TGTGCCACCAGCAGCTCTAGAGGGTCTAATAGCAATCAGCCCCAGCATTTT. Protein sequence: CATSSSRGSNSNQPQHF. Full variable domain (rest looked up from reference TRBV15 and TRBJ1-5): DAMVIQNPRYQVTQFGKPVTLSCSQTLNHNVMYWYQQKSSQAPKLLFHYYDKDFNNEADTPDNFQSRRPNTSFCFLDIRSPGLGDTAMYLCATSSSRGSNSNQPQHFGDGTRLSIL.

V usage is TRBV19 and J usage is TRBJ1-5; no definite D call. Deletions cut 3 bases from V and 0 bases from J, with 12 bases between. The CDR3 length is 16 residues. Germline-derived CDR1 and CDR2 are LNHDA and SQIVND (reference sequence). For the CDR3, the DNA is TGTGCCAGTAGTATGGGCGGGTGGCATAGCAATCAGCCCCAGCATTTT. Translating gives CASSMGGWHSNQPQHF.

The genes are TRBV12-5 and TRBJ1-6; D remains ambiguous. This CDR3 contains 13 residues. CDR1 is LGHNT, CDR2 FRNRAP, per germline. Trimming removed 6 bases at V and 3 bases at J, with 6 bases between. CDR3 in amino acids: CASGQNYNSPLHF. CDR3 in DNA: TGTGCTAGTGGCCAAAACTATAATTCACCCCTCCACTTT.